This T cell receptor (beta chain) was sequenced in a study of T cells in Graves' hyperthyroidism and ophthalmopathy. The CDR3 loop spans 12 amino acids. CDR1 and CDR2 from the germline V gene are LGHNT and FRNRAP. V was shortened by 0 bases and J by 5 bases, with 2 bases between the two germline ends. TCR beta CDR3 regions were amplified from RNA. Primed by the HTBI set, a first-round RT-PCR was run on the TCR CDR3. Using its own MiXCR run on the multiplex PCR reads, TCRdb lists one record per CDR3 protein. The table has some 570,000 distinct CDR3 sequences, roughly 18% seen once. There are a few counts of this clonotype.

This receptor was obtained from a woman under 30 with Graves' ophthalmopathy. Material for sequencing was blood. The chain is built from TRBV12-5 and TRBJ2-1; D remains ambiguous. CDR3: CASGLVHNEQFF. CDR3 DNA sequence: TGTGCTAGTGGTTTGGTACACAATGAGCAGTTCTTC.